This T cell receptor (beta chain) emerged from a study of CD8 T cells in ankylosing spondylitis. Study results and caveats: Seemingly characteristic of ankylosing spondylitis blood was a TCR beta motif consisting of about 8 highly homologous variants. Reportedly, matched ankylosing spondylitis synovial fluid was significantly enriched for disease-linked clones. Earlier literature documents some of the motif variants in reactive arthritis synovial fluid and blood.

Looked up from germline, CDR1 is SGHNT and CDR2 is YYREEE (reference sequence). CDR3 length: 16 amino acids. V was shortened by 0 bases and J by 7 bases, with 16 bases between the two germline ends. This clonotype showed up just a few times. Its specificity is unknown. A quantitative 5'-RACE method, one with molecular barcodes, was used to make TCR beta libraries. TCRdb independently ran MiXCR on the 5' RACE reads; one entry per CDR3 protein. The data hold over 130,000 distinct CDR3 sequences, with under 45% observed a single time. V and J are TRBV5-4 and TRBJ2-2, with D perhaps TRBD2 (5 bases). This TCR derives from a male donor with ankylosing spondylitis. Sequencing was performed on synovial fluid, either unsorted or a sorted T cell fraction (not recorded which). CDR3 coding DNA: TGTGCCAGCAGCTTGGTTCACGGAGGTTTCGGCGGGGAGCTGTTTTTT. Its translation: CASSLVHGGFGGELFF. The full variable domain, its missing parts supplied by reference TRBV5-4 and TRBJ2-2, is ETGVTQSPTHLIKTRGQQVTLRCSSQSGHNTVSWYQQALGQGPQFIFQYYREEENGRGNFPPRFSGLQFPNYSSELNVNALELDDSALYLCASSLVHGGFGGELFFGEGSRLTVL.